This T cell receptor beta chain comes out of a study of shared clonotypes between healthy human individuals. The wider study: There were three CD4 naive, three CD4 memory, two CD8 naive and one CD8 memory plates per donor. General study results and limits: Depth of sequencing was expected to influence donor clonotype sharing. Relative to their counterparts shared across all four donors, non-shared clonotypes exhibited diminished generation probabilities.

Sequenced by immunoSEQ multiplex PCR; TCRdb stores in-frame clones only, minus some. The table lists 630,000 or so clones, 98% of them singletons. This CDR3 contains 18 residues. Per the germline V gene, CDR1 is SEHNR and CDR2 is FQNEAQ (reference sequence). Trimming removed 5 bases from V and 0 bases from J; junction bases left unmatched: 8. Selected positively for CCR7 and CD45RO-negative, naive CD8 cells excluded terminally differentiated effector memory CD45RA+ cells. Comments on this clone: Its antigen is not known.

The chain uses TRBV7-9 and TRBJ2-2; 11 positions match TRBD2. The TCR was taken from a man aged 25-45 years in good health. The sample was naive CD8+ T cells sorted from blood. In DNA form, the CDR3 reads TGTGCCAGCAGCCGTTTGATGGGACTAGCGGCGAACACCGGGGAGCTGTTTTTT. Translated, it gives CASSRLMGLAANTGELFF.